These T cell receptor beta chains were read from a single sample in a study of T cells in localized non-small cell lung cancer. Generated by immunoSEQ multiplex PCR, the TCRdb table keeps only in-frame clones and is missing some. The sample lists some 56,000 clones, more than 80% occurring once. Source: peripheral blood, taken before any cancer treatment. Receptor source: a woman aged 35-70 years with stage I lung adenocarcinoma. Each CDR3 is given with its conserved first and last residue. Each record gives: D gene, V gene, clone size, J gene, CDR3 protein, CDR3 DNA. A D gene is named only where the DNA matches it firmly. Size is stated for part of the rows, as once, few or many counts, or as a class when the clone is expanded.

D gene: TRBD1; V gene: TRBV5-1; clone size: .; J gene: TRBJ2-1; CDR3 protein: CASTTGRGREVNEQFF; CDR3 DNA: TGCGCCAGCACCACCGGCAGGGGGCGAGAAGTGAATGAGCAGTTCTTC
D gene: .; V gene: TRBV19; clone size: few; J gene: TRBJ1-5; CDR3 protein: CASMISNQPQHF; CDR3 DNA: TGTGCCAGTATGATTAGCAATCAGCCCCAGCATTTT
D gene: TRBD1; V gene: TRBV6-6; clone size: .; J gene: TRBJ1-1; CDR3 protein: CASSETGFIAEAFF; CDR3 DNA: TGTGCCAGCAGTGAGACAGGGTTTATCGCTGAAGCTTTCTTT
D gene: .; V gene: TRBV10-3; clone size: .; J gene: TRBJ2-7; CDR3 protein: CAISDRTVSYEQYF; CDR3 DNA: TGTGCCATCTCTGACAGGACCGTCTCCTACGAGCAGTACTTC
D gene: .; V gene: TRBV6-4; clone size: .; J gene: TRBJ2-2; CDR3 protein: CASSDGVSGGELFF; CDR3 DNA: TGTGCCAGCAGTGACGGGGTGTCGGGCGGGGAGCTGTTTTTT
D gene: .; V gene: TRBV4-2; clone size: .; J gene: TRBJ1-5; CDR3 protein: CASSQDRNQPQHF; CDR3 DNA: TGTGCCAGCAGCCAAGACAGAAATCAGCCCCAGCATTTT
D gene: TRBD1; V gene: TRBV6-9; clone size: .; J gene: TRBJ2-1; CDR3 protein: CASSWTGQGDEQFF; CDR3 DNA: TGTGCCAGCAGTTGGACAGGGCAGGGTGATGAGCAGTTCTTC
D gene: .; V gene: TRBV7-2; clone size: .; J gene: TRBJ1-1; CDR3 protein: CASSLGENTEAFF; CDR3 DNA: TGTGCCAGCAGCTTAGGGGAGAACACTGAAGCTTTCTTT
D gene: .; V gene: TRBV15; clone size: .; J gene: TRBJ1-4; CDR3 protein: CATSRDQPGRGEKLFF; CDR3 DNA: TGTGCCACCAGCAGAGATCAACCCGGGAGGGGGGAAAAACTGTTTTTT
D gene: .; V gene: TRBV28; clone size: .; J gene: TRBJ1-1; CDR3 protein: CASSLRETEAFF; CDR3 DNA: TGTGCCAGCAGTTTAAGGGAAACTGAAGCTTTCTTT
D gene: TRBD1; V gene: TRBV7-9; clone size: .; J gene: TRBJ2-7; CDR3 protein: CASSSGTGTGGLHEQYF; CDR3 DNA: TGTGCCAGCAGCTCCGGGACCGGGACAGGGGGCCTCCACGAGCAGTACTTC
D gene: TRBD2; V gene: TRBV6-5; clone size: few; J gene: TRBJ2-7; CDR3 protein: CASRAGDYEQYF; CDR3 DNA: TGTGCCAGCCGGGCGGGGGACTACGAGCAGTACTTC
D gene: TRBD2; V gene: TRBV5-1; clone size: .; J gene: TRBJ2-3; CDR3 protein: CASSVLLAGMGADTQYF; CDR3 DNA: TGCGCCAGCAGCGTCCTACTAGCGGGGATGGGGGCAGATACGCAGTATTTT
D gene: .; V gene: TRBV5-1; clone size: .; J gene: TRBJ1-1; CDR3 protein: CASRPSGQNTEAFF; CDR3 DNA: TGCGCCAGCAGACCCTCGGGCCAGAACACTGAAGCTTTCTTT
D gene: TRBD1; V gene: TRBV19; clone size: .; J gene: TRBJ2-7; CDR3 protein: CASSTGQGSSNF; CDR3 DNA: TGTGCCAGTAGTACCGGACAGGGTTCGAGTAACTTC
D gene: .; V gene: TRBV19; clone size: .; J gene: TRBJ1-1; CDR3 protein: CASSGGMFGEAFF; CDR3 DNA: TGTGCCAGTAGTGGAGGGATGTTCGGGGAAGCTTTCTTT
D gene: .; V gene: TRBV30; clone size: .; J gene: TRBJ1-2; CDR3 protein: CAWSHVKDGYTF; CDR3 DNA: TGTGCCTGGAGTCACGTGAAAGATGGCTACACCTTC
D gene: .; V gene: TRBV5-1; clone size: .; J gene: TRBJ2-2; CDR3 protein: CASSLEEETGELFF; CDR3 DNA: TGCGCCAGCAGCTTGGAAGAGGAGACCGGGGAGCTGTTTTTT
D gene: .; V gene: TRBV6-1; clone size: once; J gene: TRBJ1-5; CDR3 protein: CASTPLSRGGQPQHF; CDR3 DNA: TGTGCCAGCACCCCGTTATCCCGGGGGGGTCAGCCCCAGCATTTT
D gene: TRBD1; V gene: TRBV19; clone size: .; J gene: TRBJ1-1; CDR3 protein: CASSITGANTEAFF; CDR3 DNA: TGTGCCAGTAGTATCACAGGGGCGAACACTGAAGCTTTCTTT
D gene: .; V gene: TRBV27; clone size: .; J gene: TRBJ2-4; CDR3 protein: CASSLGERDIQYF; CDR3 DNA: TGTGCCAGCAGTTTGGGGGAAAGGGACATTCAGTACTTC
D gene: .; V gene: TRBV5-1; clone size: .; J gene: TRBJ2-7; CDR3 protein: CASSLRGANYEQYF; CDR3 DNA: TGCGCCAGCAGCTTGAGGGGGGCAAACTACGAGCAGTACTTC
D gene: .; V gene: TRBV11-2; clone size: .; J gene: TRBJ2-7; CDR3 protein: CASSLSSGGRNEQYF; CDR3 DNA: TGTGCCAGCAGCTTATCGTCAGGGGGGAGGAACGAGCAGTACTTC
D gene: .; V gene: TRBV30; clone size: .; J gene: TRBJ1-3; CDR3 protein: CAWSVLLGPGNTIYF; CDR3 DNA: TGTGCCTGGAGTGTCCTCCTGGGGCCAGGAAACACCATATATTTT
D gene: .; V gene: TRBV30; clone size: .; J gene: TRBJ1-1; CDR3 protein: CAWSWPGEYTEAFF; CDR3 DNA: TGTGCCTGGAGTTGGCCCGGGGAATACACTGAAGCTTTCTTT
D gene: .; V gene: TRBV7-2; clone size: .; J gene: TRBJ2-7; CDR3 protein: CASSPRDLGVHEQYF; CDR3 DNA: TGTGCCAGCAGCCCCCGGGACTTAGGGGTCCACGAGCAGTACTTC
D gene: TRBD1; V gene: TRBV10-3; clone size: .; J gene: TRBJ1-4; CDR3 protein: CAISEGQEVEKLFF; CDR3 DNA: TGTGCCATCAGTGAAGGACAGGAGGTTGAAAAACTGTTTTTT
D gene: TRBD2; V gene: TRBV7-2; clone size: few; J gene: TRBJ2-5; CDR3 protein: CASRAGTSGVETQYF; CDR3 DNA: TGTGCCAGCAGGGCCGGGACTAGCGGGGTGGAGACCCAGTACTTC
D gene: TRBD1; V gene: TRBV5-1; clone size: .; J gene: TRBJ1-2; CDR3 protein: CASSTGQGTNYGYTF; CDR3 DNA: TGCGCCAGCAGCACCGGACAGGGGACTAACTATGGCTACACCTTC
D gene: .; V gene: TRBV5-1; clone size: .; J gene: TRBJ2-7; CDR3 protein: CASSLGGTNYEQYF; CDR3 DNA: TGCGCCAGCAGCTTGGGGGGTACCAACTACGAGCAGTACTTC
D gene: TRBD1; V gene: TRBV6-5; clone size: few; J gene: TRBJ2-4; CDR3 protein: CASSLGTGANIQYF; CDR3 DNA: TGTGCCAGCAGTCTCGGGACAGGTGCAAACATTCAGTACTTC
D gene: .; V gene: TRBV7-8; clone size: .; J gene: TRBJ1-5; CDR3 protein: CASSSHNQPQHF; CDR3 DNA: TGTGCCAGCAGCTCACACAATCAGCCCCAGCATTTT
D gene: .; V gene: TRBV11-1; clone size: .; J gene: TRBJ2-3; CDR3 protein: CASSLTGPNTDTQYF; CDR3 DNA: TGTGCCAGCAGCTTAACCGGACCGAACACAGATACGCAGTATTTT
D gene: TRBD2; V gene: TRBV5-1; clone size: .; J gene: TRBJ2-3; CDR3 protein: CASSLGTSGARDTQYF; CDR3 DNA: TGCGCCAGCAGCTTGGGGACTAGCGGGGCAAGGGATACGCAGTATTTT
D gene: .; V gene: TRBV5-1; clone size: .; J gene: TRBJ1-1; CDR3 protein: CASSRNGGLGAFF; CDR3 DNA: TGCGCCAGCAGCCGCAACGGGGGCTTAGGAGCTTTCTTT
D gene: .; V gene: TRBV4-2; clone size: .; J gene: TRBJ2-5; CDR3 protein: CASSQTTVDETQYF; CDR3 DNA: TGTGCCAGCAGCCAGACGACAGTAGACGAGACCCAGTACTTC
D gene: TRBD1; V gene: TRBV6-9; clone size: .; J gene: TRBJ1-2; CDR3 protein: CASSYRGPHKGYTF; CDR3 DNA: TGTGCCAGCAGTTACAGGGGGCCCCACAAAGGCTACACCTTC
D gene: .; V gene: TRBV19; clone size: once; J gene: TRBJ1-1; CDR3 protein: CASSIWENKWNEAFF; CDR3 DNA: TGTGCCAGTAGTATTTGGGAGAACAAGTGGAATGAAGCTTTCTTT
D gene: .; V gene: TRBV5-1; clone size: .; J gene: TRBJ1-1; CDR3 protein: CASSPRGLYTEAFF; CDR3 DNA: TGCGCCAGCAGCCCCCGAGGACTGTACACTGAAGCTTTCTTT
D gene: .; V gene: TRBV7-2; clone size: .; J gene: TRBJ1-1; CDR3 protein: CASSLAGKAAEAFF; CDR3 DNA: TGTGCCAGCAGCTTAGCGGGGAAGGCGGCTGAAGCTTTCTTT
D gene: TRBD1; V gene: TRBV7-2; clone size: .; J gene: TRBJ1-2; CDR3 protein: CASSLTEDRGRYGYTF; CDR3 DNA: TGTGCCAGCAGCTTAACCGAAGACAGGGGGCGATATGGCTACACCTTC
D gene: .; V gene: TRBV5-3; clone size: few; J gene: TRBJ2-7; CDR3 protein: CARSPCYEQYF; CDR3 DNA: TGTGCCAGAAGCCCCTGTTACGAGCAGTACTTC
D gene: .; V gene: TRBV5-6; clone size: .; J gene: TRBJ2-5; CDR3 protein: CASSLDRIQRETQYF; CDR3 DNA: TGTGCCAGCAGCTTGGATAGAATCCAGAGGGAGACCCAGTACTTC
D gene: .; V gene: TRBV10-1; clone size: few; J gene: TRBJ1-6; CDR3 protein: CASRKGPLNSPLHF; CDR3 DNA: TGCGCCAGCAGGAAGGGACCGCTAAATTCACCCCTCCACTTT